This T cell receptor (beta chain) was identified during a study of blood T cell repertoires in COVID-19. Study background: PBMCs, B-cell-depleted T cells, or T cells were the source of the cDNA or gDNA that made up the material.

The ends were cut back, 0 bases at V and 7 bases at J, with 13 bases in the middle. The CDR3 is made up of 15 amino acids. Germline V gene lookup returns CDR1 SGHVS and CDR2 FNYEAQ. Per the original methods: Estimated nucleated cell counts came from reference gene primer amplification. Produced via immunoSEQ multiplex PCR; TCRdb's table is partial and in-frame only. The D gene and trimming were derived from the DNA, and the V and J assignments and clone size from that table. Seen here are 300,000 to 400,000 clones, roughly 90% observed once, and the top ten hold approximately 4%. The source is a woman aged 45-60 years with active or convalescent COVID-19. The V gene is TRBV7-6, the J gene TRBJ2-1; D is perhaps TRBD2 (5 bases). Material for sequencing was peripheral blood. The CDR3 loop is CASSLARSSWNEQFF. The CDR3 DNA reads as TGTGCCAGCAGCTTAGCGAGGTCTAGCTGGAATGAGCAGTTCTTC.